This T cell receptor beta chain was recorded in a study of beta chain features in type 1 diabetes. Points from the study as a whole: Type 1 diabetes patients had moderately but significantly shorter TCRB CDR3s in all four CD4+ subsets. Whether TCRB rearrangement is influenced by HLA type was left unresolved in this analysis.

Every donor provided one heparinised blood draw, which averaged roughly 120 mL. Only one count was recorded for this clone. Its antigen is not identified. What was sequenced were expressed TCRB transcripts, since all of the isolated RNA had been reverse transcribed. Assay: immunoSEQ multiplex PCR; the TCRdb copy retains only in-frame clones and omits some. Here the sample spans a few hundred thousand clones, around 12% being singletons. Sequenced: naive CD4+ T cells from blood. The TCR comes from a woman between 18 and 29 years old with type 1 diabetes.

CDR3 residues: CASVLGRRSNYGYTF. DNA for the CDR3: TGTGCCAGCGTCTTGGGCAGAAGAAGTAACTATGGCTACACCTTC. The rearrangement joins TRBV6-6 to TRBJ1-2; D is unresolved. Trimming took off 8 bases at V and 1 base at J, with 17 bases between the two ends. Germline V gene lookup returns CDR1 MNHNY and CDR2 SVGAGI (reference sequence). CDR3 length: 15 residues.